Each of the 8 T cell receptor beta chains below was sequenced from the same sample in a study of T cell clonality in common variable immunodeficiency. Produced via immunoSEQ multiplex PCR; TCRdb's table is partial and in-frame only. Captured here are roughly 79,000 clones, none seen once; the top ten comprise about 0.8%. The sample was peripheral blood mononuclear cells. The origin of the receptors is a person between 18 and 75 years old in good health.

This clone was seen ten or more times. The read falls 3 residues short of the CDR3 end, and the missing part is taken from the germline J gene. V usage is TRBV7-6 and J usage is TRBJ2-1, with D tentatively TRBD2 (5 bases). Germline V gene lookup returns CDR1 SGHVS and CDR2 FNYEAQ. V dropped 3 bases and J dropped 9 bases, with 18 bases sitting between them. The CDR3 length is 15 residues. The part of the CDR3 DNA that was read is TGTGCCAGCAGCTTTGTGGATGAGGCCGCGGGTGAG. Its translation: CASSFVDEAAGE. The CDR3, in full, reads CASSFVDEAAGEQFF.

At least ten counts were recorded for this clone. The covered CDR3 bases are TGTGCCGGGGGACAGACCACCTACGAG. Its protein product is CAGGQTTYE. The whole CDR3 is CAGGQTTYEQYF. The chain combines TRBV2 with TRBJ2-7; TRBD1 aligns across 7 bases. From the germline J gene comes the end of the CDR3, since the read stops 3 residues before it. The germline CDR1 and CDR2 sequences are SNHLY and FYNNEI. This CDR3 contains 12 residues. Trimming cost V 11 bases and J 2 bases; bases outside gene matches: 6.

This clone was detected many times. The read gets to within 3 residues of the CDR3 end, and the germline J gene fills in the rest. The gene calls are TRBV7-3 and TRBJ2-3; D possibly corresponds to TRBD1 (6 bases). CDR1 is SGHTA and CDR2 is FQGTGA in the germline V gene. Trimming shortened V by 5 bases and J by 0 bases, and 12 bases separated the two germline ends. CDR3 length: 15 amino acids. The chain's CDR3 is CASSPRTVSTDTQYF. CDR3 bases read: TGTGCCAGCAGCCCAAGGACAGTAAGCACAGATACG.

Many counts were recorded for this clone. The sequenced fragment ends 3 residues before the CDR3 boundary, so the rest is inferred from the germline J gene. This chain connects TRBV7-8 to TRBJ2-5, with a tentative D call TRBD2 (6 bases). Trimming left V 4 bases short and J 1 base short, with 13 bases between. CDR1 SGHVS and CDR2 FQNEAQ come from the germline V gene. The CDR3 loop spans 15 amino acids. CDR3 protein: CASSSIGGGQETQYF. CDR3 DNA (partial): TGTGCCAGCAGCTCAATCGGGGGAGGCCAAGAGACC.

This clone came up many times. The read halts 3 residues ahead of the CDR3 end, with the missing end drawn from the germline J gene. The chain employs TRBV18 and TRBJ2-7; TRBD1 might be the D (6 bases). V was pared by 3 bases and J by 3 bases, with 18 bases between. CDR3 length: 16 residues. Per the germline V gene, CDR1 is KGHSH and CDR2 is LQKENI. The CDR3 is CASSPNFEGGSYEQYF. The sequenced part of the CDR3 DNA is TGTGCCAGCTCACCCAACTTTGAAGGGGGAAGCTACGAG.

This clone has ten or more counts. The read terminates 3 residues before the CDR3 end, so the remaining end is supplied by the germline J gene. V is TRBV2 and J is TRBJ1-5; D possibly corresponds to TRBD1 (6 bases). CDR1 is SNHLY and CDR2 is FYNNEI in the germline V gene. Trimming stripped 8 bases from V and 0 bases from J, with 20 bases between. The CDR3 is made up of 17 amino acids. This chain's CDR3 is CASELISGDYSNQPQHF. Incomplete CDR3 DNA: TGTGCCAGCGAACTCATATCAGGGGATTATAGCAATCAGCCC.

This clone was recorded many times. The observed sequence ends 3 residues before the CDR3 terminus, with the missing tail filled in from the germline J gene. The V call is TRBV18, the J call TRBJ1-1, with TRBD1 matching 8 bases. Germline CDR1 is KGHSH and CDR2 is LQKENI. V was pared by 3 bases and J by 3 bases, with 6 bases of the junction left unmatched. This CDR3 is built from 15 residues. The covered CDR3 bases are TGTGCCAGCTCACCTCAGGGGGCGAGGGACACTGAA. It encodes CASSPQGARDTE. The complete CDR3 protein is CASSPQGARDTEAFF.

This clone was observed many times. The CDR3 spells CASSLVAGNEQFF. The covered CDR3 bases are TGTGCCAGCAGTTTAGTAGCGGGGAATGAG. The rearrangement links TRBV12-3 or TRBV12-4 to TRBJ2-1; 8 bases are a match to TRBD2. The observed sequence ends 3 residues before the CDR3 terminus, with the missing tail filled in from the germline J gene. V lost 1 base, J lost 7 bases, and 0 bases stayed unmatched. This CDR3 comprises 13 residues.